This T cell receptor (beta chain) was obtained from a study of blood T cell repertoires in COVID-19. As for the study in general: PBMCs, B-cell-depleted T cells, or T cells were the source of the cDNA or gDNA that made up the material.

Method: immunoSEQ multiplex PCR; TCRdb's copy keeps in-frame clones and lacks some. The sample has about 280,000 clones, about 89% seen once. CDR1 and CDR2 from the germline V gene are SGHNT and YYREEE (reference sequence). V was trimmed by 2 bases and J by 7 bases, leaving 10 bases between them. The CDR3 is made up of 14 amino acids. The receptor's source is a man aged 50 or older with acute or convalescent COVID-19. This chain joins TRBV5-4 and TRBJ1-6; the D gene is possibly TRBD1 (5 bases). The sequenced sample was peripheral blood. The CDR3 reads CASSFSTANSPLHF. CDR3 DNA: TGTGCCAGCAGCTTTTCGACAGCGAATTCACCCCTCCACTTT.